These 19 T cell receptor beta chains were sequenced from one sample in a study of T cells expressing NK-cell markers. Reanalyzing the 5' RACE reads, TCRdb keeps one entry per CDR3 protein, without DNA. The table lists over 250,000 distinct CDR3 sequences. The source material was blood T cells: a sorted CD56 or NKG2C T cell subset, CD4+ or CD8+ T cells, or bulk PBMC T cells (not recorded which). All receptors derive from a woman aged 18-69 years in good health.

The chain employs TRBV20-1 and TRBJ2-3; no DNA is available, so the TRBD1 call from TCRdb remains unchecked. Per germline, CDR1 DFQATT and CDR2 SNEGSKA (reference sequence). CDR3 length: 15 amino acids. The CDR3 here is CSARPGGVGADTQYF.

The chain employs TRBV4-3 and TRBJ2-3; checking the TCRdb D call of TRBD2 is not possible without DNA. Germline V CDR1 and CDR2: LGHNA, YSLEER. There are 15 residues in the CDR3. CDR3 in amino acids: CASSQWTSGMNTQYF.

V usage is TRBV6-1 and J usage is TRBJ1-1. This CDR3 has 14 residues. The germline V gene has CDR1 MNHNS and CDR2 SASEGT. The CDR3 is CASGDREGASEAFF.

The rearrangement links TRBV6-1 to TRBJ1-2; no DNA is available, so the TRBD1 call from TCRdb remains unchecked. This CDR3 has 13 amino acids. CDR1 and CDR2 (germline): MNHNS, SASEGT. CDR3 protein: CASSDDVPGGYTF.

The chain is built from TRBV4-3 and TRBJ2-5; TCRdb calls TRBD1, which cannot be checked without DNA. The CDR3 has 13 amino acids. The germline CDR1 and CDR2 sequences are LGHNA and YSLEER. CDR3 sequence: CASSHAREETQYF.

The chain employs TRBV7-2 and TRBJ2-1; TCRdb calls TRBD1, which cannot be checked without DNA. The CDR3 length is 15 residues. Germline CDR1 is SGHTA and CDR2 is FQGNSA. The CDR3 spells CASSFEGVYYNEQFF.

Here the CDR3 reads CASRGPHRAYNEQFF. V usage is TRBV10-2 and J usage is TRBJ2-1; TCRdb picks TRBD1, but there is no DNA to check that call. Germline V gives CDR1 WSHSY, CDR2 SAAADI. There are 15 residues in the CDR3.

The rearrangement links TRBV7-8 to TRBJ1-6. This CDR3 is 15 amino acids long. Germline lookup yields CDR1 SGHVS and CDR2 FQNEAQ. The CDR3 is CASSLVGQDNSPLHF. The whole variable domain, remainder taken from reference TRBV7-8 and TRBJ1-6, is GAGVSQSPRYKVAKRGQDVALRCDPISGHVSLFWYQQALGQGPEFLTYFQNEAQLDKSGLPSDRFFAERPEGSVSTLKIQRTQQEDSAVYLCASSLVGQDNSPLHFGNGTRLTVT.

CDR3: CASSPFGTGGAGAFF. The V and J genes are TRBV5-4 and TRBJ1-1; TCRdb names TRBD1, which stays unverified in the absence of DNA. CDR3 size: 15 residues. In germline, CDR1 is SGHNT, CDR2 YYREEE (reference sequence).

This chain uses TRBV20-1 with TRBJ2-2. The germline CDR1 and CDR2 sequences are DFQATT and SNEGSKA (reference sequence). CDR3 length equals 14 residues. The CDR3 reads CSARDPIRSGELFF.

The chain combines TRBV20-1 with TRBJ2-7; TCRdb outputs TRBD2, but without DNA this stays unchecked. Germline V gene data show CDR1 as DFQATT and CDR2 as SNEGSKA (reference sequence). This CDR3 region has 15 residues. Here the CDR3 reads CSASLGTSGRNEQYF.

The rearrangement joins TRBV11-2 to TRBJ2-1; without DNA, the TCRdb call of TRBD1 cannot be checked. Germline V gene lookup returns CDR1 SGHAT and CDR2 FQNNGV. The CDR3 spans 15 residues. The CDR3 loop reads CASSLDTGTNNEQFF.

The rearrangement uses TRBV7-2 and TRBJ1-3; TCRdb calls TRBD1, which cannot be checked without DNA. The CDR3 totals 15 residues. Germline V gene sequence: CDR1 SGHTA, CDR2 FQGNSA. CDR3 in amino acids: CASSLEGGRGNTIYF.

J is TRBJ2-3 and V is TRBV12-3 or TRBV12-4; the D call from TCRdb, TRBD2, cannot be confirmed without DNA. There are 15 residues in the CDR3. CDR3 protein: CASSLGLAGLDTQYF.

The CDR3 spells CASSQGWGNEQFF. The chain couples TRBV3-1 to TRBJ2-1. Germline values: CDR1 LGHDT, CDR2 YNNKEL (reference sequence). The CDR3 loop spans 13 amino acids.

The rearrangement uses TRBV9 and TRBJ2-1; the D gene TCRdb calls, TRBD1, cannot be checked with no DNA. The germline gives CDR1 SGDLS, CDR2 YYNGEE. The CDR3 contains 17 residues. This chain's CDR3 is CASSSPIAGLPYNEQFF.

The CDR3 is CSAWAGSSGNTIYF. V gene TRBV20-1 combines with J gene TRBJ1-3; TCRdb reports TRBD1, a call that lacks DNA to check it against. In germline, CDR1 is DFQATT, CDR2 SNEGSKA (reference sequence). This CDR3 comprises 14 residues.

The V gene is TRBV12-3 or TRBV12-4, the J gene TRBJ1-1; checking the TCRdb D call of TRBD1 is not possible without DNA. This CDR3 is built from 14 residues. The CDR3 is CASRVDRQNTEAFF.

The gene calls are TRBV7-8 and TRBJ2-5; TCRdb selects TRBD2, and the lack of DNA leaves this call unchecked. In germline, CDR1 is SGHVS, CDR2 FQNEAQ. This CDR3 comprises 14 residues. CDR3 residues: CASSLTRAQETQYF.